This T cell receptor (beta chain) was sequenced in a study of OX40 agonist ivuxolimab in advanced cancers. Study-wide background: Those enrolled were about 82% male, with a mean age of 60 years and ages from roughly 23 to 79. Three patients responded partially, comprising one with hepatocellular carcinoma and two with cutaneous melanoma. General study findings and limits: Among the nonresponders, some also had low normalized T-cell clonal expansion.

Comments on this clone: The antigen remains undetermined.

Assay: immunoSEQ multiplex PCR; the TCRdb copy retains only in-frame clones and omits some. The table has tens of thousands of clones, around 86% seen once; the top ten hold 0.2% to 0.3%. CDR1 KGHSH and CDR2 LQKENI come from the germline V gene. This CDR3 region has 13 residues. The specimen comprised CD4+ or CD8+ T cells sorted from blood, sampled in a trial of the OX40 agonist ivuxolimab. The source is an adult with an advanced solid tumor such as melanoma, head and neck, liver or kidney cancer. The genes are TRBV18 and TRBJ2-1; TRBD1 is a possible D gene (5 bases). The CDR3 DNA is TGTGCAACAAAGGGGCGAATTAACAATGAGCAGTTCTTC. It yields the protein CATKGRINNEQFF.